Following are 5 T cell receptor beta chains from one sample sequenced in a study of shared T cell receptors in the human thymus. Generated by immunoSEQ multiplex PCR, the TCRdb table keeps only in-frame clones and is missing some. In the table there are roughly 500,000 clones, around 78% of which are singletons. This same sample was also part of a study on human thymus T cells.

The sequencing input was thymocytes. The receptors here all came from a boy under two years old with a congenital heart defect.

The CDR3 is CASRERFGGGFGVNTEAFF. The CDR3, as DNA: TGTGCCAGCAGGGAAAGGTTTGGGGGAGGATTTGGGGTGAACACTGAAGCTTTCTTT. The V call is TRBV21-1, the J call TRBJ1-1. TRBV21-1 is a listed pseudogene. The length of the CDR3 is 19 residues.

The chain employs TRBV7-9 and TRBJ2-1, with TRBD1 as a possible D gene (6 bases). The CDR3 loop spans 12 amino acids. From germline, CDR1 is SEHNR and CDR2 FQNEAQ (reference sequence). Trimming cost V 8 bases and J 7 bases, with 12 bases left between them. Here the CDR3 DNA reads TGTGCCAGCCCCCCTCAGGGGAATGAGCAGTTCTTC. This gives the protein CASPPQGNEQFF.

The chain combines TRBV10-3 with TRBJ2-5; TRBD1 agrees at 7 bases. CDR1 is ENHRY, CDR2 SYGVKD, per germline. V lost 6 bases and J lost 2; bases outside the gene matches: 3. The CDR3 contains 13 residues. CDR3 loop: CAIRGTAQETQYF. CDR3 in DNA: TGTGCCATCAGGGGGACAGCACAAGAGACCCAGTACTTC.

As DNA, the CDR3 is TGTGCCAGCAGCCAACTGGACGGCGTGGGAGGCTCCTACGAGCAGTACTTC. This sequence encodes CASSQLDGVGGSYEQYF. The V and J genes are TRBV4-2 and TRBJ2-7, with a possible D match to TRBD2 (6 bases). V gave up 2 bases and J gave up 0 bases, with 17 bases separating them. The CDR3 runs 17 residues. Germline V lookup: CDR1 LGHNA, CDR2 YNFKEQ.

This clone was seen a single time. V gene TRBV10-1 combines with J gene TRBJ2-1; 10 nucleotides line up with TRBD2. Germline V lookup: CDR1 WNHNN, CDR2 SYGVQD (reference sequence). CDR3 length equals 19 residues. J lost 3 bases, V lost 4 bases, and 15 bases had no gene match. CDR3 residues: CASSVSASGSLRGYNEQFF. CDR3 in DNA: TGCGCCAGCAGTGTATCGGCTAGCGGGAGTCTTAGAGGCTACAATGAGCAGTTCTTC.